One T cell receptor (beta chain) is described in this entry. It lacks a known antigen. No quality values exist for individual bases; no much larger clone is one base distant. This specimen comes from a study of shared clonotypes between healthy human individuals (dated by TCRdb to about 2020). Regarding the complete study: A couple of women and a few men aged 18 to 49 years were included in the cohort. For each donor, three plates each were used for CD4 naive and CD4 memory, two plates were used for CD8 naive, and one plate was used for CD8 memory. The study deeply sequenced blood TCR repertoires of about 5 healthy adults to estimate repertoire size and the extent of clonotype sharing between individuals. To increase sequencing depth and limit assay-specific biases, TCR repertoire library preparation and sequencing were carried out by different laboratories using diverse techniques. Per donor, leukapheresis produced somewhere between about 0.8 and 9 billion PBMCs. Paper-wide results and their limitations: Because the study included a small number of donors, the genetic and exposure-history diversity represented was limited. Clonotypes shared by all four sorted-subset donors showed higher generation probabilities than non-shared clonotypes. Sharing across a few donors was observed for approximately 5% of naive CD4, under 4% of naive CD8, over 2% of memory CD4, and around 0.4% of memory CD8 clonotypes. Naive subsets generally had larger estimated clonotype richness than memory subsets. Pairwise subsampling indicated that sequencing depth was expected to affect the degree of clonotype sharing among donors. Sampling was limited to blood, and TCR repertoires in tissue likely differ from TCR repertoires in blood. Incomplete sequencing was indicated by rarefaction of sorted-subset datasets, despite the large sequencing depth.

Via the germline V gene, CDR1 is MDHEN and CDR2 SYDVKM. Taken from cysteine to phenylalanine, the CDR3 has 11 residues. Only the CDR3 DNA stays, 33 bases, in frame from base 1. The V and J ends are trimmed by 5 bases and 7 bases, leaving 6 bases between them. For the CD8 naive samples, CD45RO-negative cells were positively selected for CCR7, yielding a CD45RA+CCR7+ population from which TemRA cells were excluded. Donors were healthy HIV-negative adults with no recently reported acute infections or vaccinations. All donors were Caucasian adults living in Nashville, Tennessee, USA. Blood was collected by leukapheresis, and PBMCs were isolated by Ficoll-Histopaque density gradient centrifugation and then cryopreserved in liquid nitrogen vapor phase. Analytical flow cytometry was used to check the purity and quantity of each magnetically sorted T cell population. Genomic DNA was isolated from each sorted fraction and quantified by UV absorbance on a Nanodrop 2000c.

Using the deep immunoSEQ assay, multiplex PCR amplified TCR CDR3 regions from genomic DNA. Extracted genomic DNA from each cell subset was distributed evenly across all wells of several immunoSEQ 96-well plates, and each plate was treated as a replicate. For sorted subsets, each replicate PCR was loaded with 150 to 250 ng genomic DNA, equivalent to 32,000 or so T cell genomes. The purified libraries were quantified using a Qubit 3.0 fluorometer, sized with a Bioanalyzer 2100, and then quantified again using the KAPA Library Quantification kit. Each immunoSEQ 96-well plate was sequenced on its own single-read 150-cycle Illumina NextSeq 550 flow cell. Concerning the study's data processing: Because the immunoSEQ output held only junctional sequences and lacked quality scores, the filtering could not match the filtering applied to full-length reads. Sequences were annotated with PyIR, a Python wrapper for IgBLAST v1.9, and V/J genes and CDR3 were assigned using IMGT germline references. Reads were filtered out if the reads had weak V/J assignments (E-value above 1e-6), no CDR3, stop codons, out-of-frame junctions, or ambiguous translated residues. V3J clonotypes were defined as sequences sharing an identical inferred V gene, J gene, and CDR3 amino acid sequence. To compute the percentage overlap between repertoires, the number of shared unique clonotypes was divided by the size of the smaller repertoire. Three approaches were used to assess repertoire richness: RTK rarefaction, the Chao1 estimator, and Recon v2.1 estimates of unobserved clonotypes. Generation probabilities were computed with OLGA for all TCRbeta clonotypes obtained by the gDNA method from a few donors. TCRdb limited this immuneACCESS table to in-frame rearrangements with V and J called. A share of clones is missing; checked studies link under half to unresolved V genes, and the rest is unexplained. V, J and clone size reflect that table, while D and trimming were determined from the DNA. The sample profile shows hundreds of thousands of clones; 85% to 95% of them were found once. Jointly, the top ten make up over 0.095% of the sample.

This clonotype originated in a woman between 25 and 40 years old in good health. Sequenced material: naive CD8+ T cells sorted from blood. Interpreted using the paper, the cell subset or site label stands for: CD45RA+CCR7+. The V and J genes are TRBV28 and TRBJ2-1; there is no confident call for the D gene. CDR3 sequence: CASSPLNEQFF. The sequence in DNA is TGTGCCAGCAGTCCCTTGAATGAGCAGTTCTTC.